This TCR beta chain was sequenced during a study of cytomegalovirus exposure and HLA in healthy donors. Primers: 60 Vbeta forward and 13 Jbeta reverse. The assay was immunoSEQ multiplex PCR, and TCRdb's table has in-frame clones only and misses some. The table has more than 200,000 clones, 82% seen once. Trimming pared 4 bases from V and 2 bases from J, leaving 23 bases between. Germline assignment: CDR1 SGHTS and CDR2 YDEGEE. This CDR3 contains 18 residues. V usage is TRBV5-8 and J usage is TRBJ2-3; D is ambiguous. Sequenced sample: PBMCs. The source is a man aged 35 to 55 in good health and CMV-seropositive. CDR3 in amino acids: CASSRYAGLARNTDTQYF. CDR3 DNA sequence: TGTGCCAGCAGCCGATACGCCGGGTTAGCACGGAACACAGATACGCAGTATTTT.